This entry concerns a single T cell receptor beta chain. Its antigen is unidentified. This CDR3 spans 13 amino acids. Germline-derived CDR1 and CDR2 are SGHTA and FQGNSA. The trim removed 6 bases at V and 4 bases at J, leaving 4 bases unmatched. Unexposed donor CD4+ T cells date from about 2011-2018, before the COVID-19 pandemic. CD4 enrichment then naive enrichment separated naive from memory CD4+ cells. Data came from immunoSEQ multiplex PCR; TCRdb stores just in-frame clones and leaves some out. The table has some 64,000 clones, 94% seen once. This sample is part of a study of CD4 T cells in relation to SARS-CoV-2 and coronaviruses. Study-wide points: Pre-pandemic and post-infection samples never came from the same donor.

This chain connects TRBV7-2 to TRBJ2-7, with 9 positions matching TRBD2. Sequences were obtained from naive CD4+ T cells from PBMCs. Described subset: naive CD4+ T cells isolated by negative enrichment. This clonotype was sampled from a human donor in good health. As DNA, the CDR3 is TGTGCCAGCAGGCGGGAGGGCGGGTACGAGCAGTACTTC. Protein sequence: CASRREGGYEQYF.